The rows below give T cell receptor beta chains drawn from one sample of a study of radiation and T cells in renal cell carcinoma. Sequencing used immunoSEQ multiplex PCR; TCRdb keeps in-frame clones, though not all of them. The repertoire holds over 55,000 clones, with about 80% as singletons. This specimen consisted of blood, obtained from a patient whose treatment included radiotherapy and nephrectomy. These receptors all come from a man aged 55 to 70 with renal cell carcinoma. CDR3s include the opening cysteine and the closing phenylalanine or tryptophan. Fields, in order: D gene, V gene, clone size, J gene, CDR3 protein, CDR3 DNA. A D gene is named only where the DNA matches it firmly. Expanded clones get a size class; other rows say once, few or many, or leave the size out.

>.|TRBV29-1|.|TRBJ2-2
CSAYTGTPSGELFF
TGCAGCGCTTACACCGGGACTCCCTCCGGGGAGCTGTTTTTT
>TRBD2|TRBV10-1|few|TRBJ2-3
CASGITGTSGADTQYF
TGCGCCAGCGGAATTACCGGGACTAGCGGGGCAGATACGCAGTATTTT
>.|TRBV2|.|TRBJ1-4
CASRGELIGEKLFF
TGTGCCAGCCGGGGGGAGTTGATTGGTGAAAAACTGTTTTTT
>.|TRBV27|.|TRBJ1-1
CASSFSLYTEAFF
TGTGCCAGCAGTTTTAGCCTGTACACTGAAGCTTTCTTT
>.|TRBV5-5|.|TRBJ1-5
CASSLEGTQGPQHF
TGTGCCAGCAGCTTGGAGGGGACCCAAGGGCCCCAGCATTTT
>TRBD1|TRBV6-5|.|TRBJ1-1
CASSYSTGFNTEAFF
TGTGCCAGCAGTTACTCGACAGGGTTTAACACTGAAGCTTTCTTT
>TRBD1|TRBV5-1|.|TRBJ1-4
CASSLAFSGTGLNEKLFF
TGCGCCAGCAGCTTGGCTTTTTCCGGGACAGGGTTAAATGAAAAACTGTTTTTT
>.|TRBV5-8|.|TRBJ2-7
CASTRLRSSYEQYF
TGTGCCAGCACCCGTCTACGGAGCTCCTACGAGCAGTACTTC
>.|TRBV27|.|TRBJ1-5
CASSPGTLYSNQPQHF
TGTGCCAGCTCTCCGGGGACATTATATAGCAATCAGCCCCAGCATTTT
>.|TRBV30|.|TRBJ1-2
CAWSRVFEGGYTF
TGTGCCTGGAGTAGAGTATTTGAGGGGGGCTACACCTTC
>TRBD1|TRBV11-2|.|TRBJ1-4
CASSFRTGLQTNEKLFF
TGTGCCAGCAGCTTTAGGACAGGTCTACAGACTAATGAAAAACTGTTTTTT
>.|TRBV21-1|many|TRBJ1-1
CASSSPGTGDYTEAFF
TGTGCCAGCAGCTCCCCGGGGACAGGGGATTACACTGAAGCTTTCTTT
>TRBD2|TRBV10-2|.|TRBJ2-1
CASGTSGGGGEQFF
TGCGCCAGCGGGACTAGCGGGGGTGGTGGTGAGCAGTTCTTC
>.|TRBV29-1|.|TRBJ2-5
CSVDFRETQYF
TGCAGCGTTGACTTTCGGGAGACCCAGTACTTC
>.|TRBV5-4|.|TRBJ2-3
CASSLKLVGSTDTQYF
TGTGCCAGCAGCTTAAAGTTGGTGGGGAGCACAGATACGCAGTATTTT
>TRBD2|TRBV7-9|.|TRBJ2-5
CASSLAGTSGETQYF
TGTGCCAGCAGCTTAGCTGGGACTAGCGGAGAGACCCAGTACTTC
>.|TRBV5-1|.|TRBJ2-7
CASRIGSAKPYEQYF
TGCGCCAGCAGAATTGGGTCAGCCAAACCCTACGAGCAGTACTTC
>.|TRBV14|few|TRBJ2-1
CASSQEQGLLAAGSEQFF
TGTGCCAGCAGCCAAGAACAAGGGTTACTAGCCGCGGGGAGTGAGCAGTTCTTC
>.|TRBV19|.|TRBJ2-5
CASSIVGLDKKTQYF
TGTGCCAGTAGTATAGTCGGACTGGATAAAAAGACCCAGTACTTC
>.|TRBV9|.|TRBJ2-3
CASSVEAVLPTDTQYF
TGTGCCAGCAGCGTAGAAGCGGTTCTTCCCACAGATACGCAGTATTTT
>.|TRBV19|.|TRBJ2-5
CASSRESRETQYF
TGTGCCAGTAGTAGGGAAAGCCGGGAGACCCAGTACTTC
>.|TRBV4-2|.|TRBJ1-1
CASSQGTWGGQGTEAFF
TGTGCCAGCAGCCAAGGGACCTGGGGGGGGCAGGGCACTGAAGCTTTCTTT
>.|TRBV11-2|.|TRBJ1-3
CASSHPGRTGSTIYF
TGTGCCAGCAGCCACCCTGGGCGCACGGGATCCACCATATATTTT
>.|TRBV5-6|.|TRBJ2-1
CASSLWVGSYNEQFF
TGTGCCAGCAGCTTGTGGGTAGGCTCCTACAATGAGCAGTTCTTC
>TRBD2|TRBV4-1|once|TRBJ2-1
CASSQGLLRKTSGRMGEQFF
TGCGCCAGCAGCCAAGGGCTATTACGGAAGACTAGCGGGAGAATGGGGGAGCAGTTCTTC
>TRBD1|TRBV28|.|TRBJ1-2
CASRTGGASYGYTF
TGTGCCAGCAGAACAGGGGGCGCTTCCTATGGCTACACCTTC
>.|TRBV14|.|TRBJ1-4
CASSRGQQGVKLFF
TGTGCCAGCAGCCGCGGGCAGCAAGGGGTAAAACTGTTTTTT
>TRBD1|TRBV30|.|TRBJ2-3
CAWRPTGVGTDTQYF
TGTGCCTGGAGGCCTACAGGGGTGGGCACAGATACGCAGTATTTT
>TRBD2|TRBV5-1|.|TRBJ2-3
CASAGTSGNPTDTQYF
TGCGCCAGCGCAGGGACTAGCGGGAACCCCACAGATACGCAGTATTTT
>.|TRBV28|.|TRBJ1-5
CASSLGGTNQPQHF
TGTGCCAGCAGTTTAGGGGGGACCAATCAGCCCCAGCATTTT
>TRBD2|TRBV6-4|.|TRBJ2-1
CASSEGTSGREGVRYNEQFF
TGTGCCAGCAGTGAAGGGACTAGCGGGAGAGAGGGGGTAAGGTACAATGAGCAGTTCTTC
>TRBD2|TRBV11-3|once|TRBJ2-1
CASRGLAGVYNEQFF
TGTGCCAGCAGGGGACTAGCGGGAGTGTACAATGAGCAGTTCTTC
>.|TRBV2|.|TRBJ2-1
CASSVGVYNEQFF
TGTGCCAGCAGTGTTGGGGTTTACAATGAGCAGTTCTTC
>.|TRBV30|medium-sized|TRBJ1-1
CVSQRRPNEAFF
TGTGTCTCGCAGCGGCGGCCCAACGAAGCTTTCTTT
>.|TRBV9|.|TRBJ2-1
CASSVEQATPIEQFF
TGTGCCAGCAGCGTAGAACAGGCCACCCCCATAGAGCAGTTCTTC
>.|TRBV30|once|TRBJ1-1
CASAGDRTEAFF
TGTGCCTCCGCAGGGGATCGCACTGAAGCTTTCTTT
>.|TRBV21-1|.|TRBJ1-5
CASAKSRQPQHF
TGTGCCTCCGCGAAGTCAAGGCAGCCCCAGCATTTT
>.|TRBV10-2|.|TRBJ2-5
CASSLMMGGAGETQYF
TGCGCCAGCAGCCTAATGATGGGGGGGGCCGGGGAGACCCAGTACTTC
>TRBD2|TRBV2|.|TRBJ2-1
CASSEVLAGDNEQFF
TGTGCCAGCAGTGAAGTCCTAGCGGGAGACAATGAGCAGTTCTTC
>TRBD2|TRBV14|few|TRBJ2-1
CASSQVAGVSYNEQFF
TGTGCCAGCAGCCAAGTAGCGGGAGTTTCCTACAATGAGCAGTTCTTC
>.|TRBV11-2|once|TRBJ1-5
CASSLGRNNQPQHF
TGTGCCAGCAGCTTAGGACGAAACAATCAGCCCCAGCATTTT
>.|TRBV5-5|few|TRBJ1-1
CASSLLETEAFF
TGTGCCAGCAGCTTGCTGGAAACTGAAGCTTTCTTT
>TRBD2|TRBV7-6|.|TRBJ2-3
CASSLGGRAVDTQYF
TGTGCCAGCAGCCTGGGGGGGAGGGCCGTAGATACGCAGTATTTT
>.|TRBV5-1|few|TRBJ1-1
CASAIGTEAFF
TGCGCCAGCGCCATTGGGACTGAAGCTTTCTTT
>.|TRBV29-1|once|TRBJ1-3
CSVEDGGRGNTIYF
TGCAGCGTTGAAGATGGGGGTAGGGGAAACACCATATATTTT
>.|TRBV5-1|few|TRBJ2-3
CASRVSGSADTQYF
TGCGCCAGCAGGGTCTCGGGGAGCGCAGATACGCAGTATTTT
>TRBD2|TRBV10-3|.|TRBJ2-5
CAISPRVAGYQETQYF
TGTGCCATCAGCCCCCGGGTAGCGGGGTACCAAGAGACCCAGTACTTC
>TRBD1|TRBV7-2|.|TRBJ1-5
CASSSQGDQPQHF
TGTGCCAGCAGCTCACAGGGGGATCAGCCCCAGCATTTT
>.|TRBV10-1|.|TRBJ2-3
CASSGSWPGTDTQYF
TGCGCCAGCAGTGGAAGTTGGCCTGGCACAGATACGCAGTATTTT
>TRBD1|TRBV7-2|.|TRBJ2-1
CASKIQGAPTYNEQFF
TGTGCCAGCAAGATACAGGGGGCCCCGACCTACAATGAGCAGTTCTTC
>.|TRBV4-3|.|TRBJ1-4
CASSQARALTNEKLFF
TGCGCCAGCAGCCAAGCCAGGGCTTTAACTAATGAAAAACTGTTTTTT
>TRBD2|TRBV10-1|few|TRBJ2-2
CASSGTSGGTGELFF
TGCGCCAGCAGTGGGACTAGCGGGGGGACCGGGGAGCTGTTTTTT
>TRBD2|TRBV15|.|TRBJ2-7
CATSSGSSGAYEQYF
TGTGCCACCAGCAGCGGGTCTAGCGGGGCCTACGAGCAGTACTTC
>.|TRBV4-3|.|TRBJ1-5
CASSLAKGTNQPQHF
TGCGCCAGCAGCCTCGCGAAGGGGACCAATCAGCCCCAGCATTTT